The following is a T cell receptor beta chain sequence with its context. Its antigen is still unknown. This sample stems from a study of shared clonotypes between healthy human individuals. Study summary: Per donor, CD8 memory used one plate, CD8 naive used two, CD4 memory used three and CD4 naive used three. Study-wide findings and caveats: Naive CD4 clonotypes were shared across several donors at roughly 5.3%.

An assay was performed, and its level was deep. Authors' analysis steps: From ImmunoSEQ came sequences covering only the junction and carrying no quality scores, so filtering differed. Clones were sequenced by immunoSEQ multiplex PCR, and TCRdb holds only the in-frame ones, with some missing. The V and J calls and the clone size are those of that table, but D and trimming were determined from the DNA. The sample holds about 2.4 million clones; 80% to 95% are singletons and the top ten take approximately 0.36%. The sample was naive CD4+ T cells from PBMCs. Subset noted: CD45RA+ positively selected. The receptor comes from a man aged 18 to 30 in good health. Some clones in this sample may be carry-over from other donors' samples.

For the CDR3, the DNA is TGTGCCAGCAGTTTATCGGGGGGGGCCACAAAACTGTTTTTT. Encoded protein: CASSLSGGATKLFF. The rearrangement joins TRBV28 to TRBJ1-4, with D perhaps matching TRBD1 (6 bases). CDR3 size: 14 residues. Germline lookup yields CDR1 MDHEN and CDR2 SYDVKM. The ends were cut back, 1 base at V and 10 bases at J, with 13 bases in the middle.